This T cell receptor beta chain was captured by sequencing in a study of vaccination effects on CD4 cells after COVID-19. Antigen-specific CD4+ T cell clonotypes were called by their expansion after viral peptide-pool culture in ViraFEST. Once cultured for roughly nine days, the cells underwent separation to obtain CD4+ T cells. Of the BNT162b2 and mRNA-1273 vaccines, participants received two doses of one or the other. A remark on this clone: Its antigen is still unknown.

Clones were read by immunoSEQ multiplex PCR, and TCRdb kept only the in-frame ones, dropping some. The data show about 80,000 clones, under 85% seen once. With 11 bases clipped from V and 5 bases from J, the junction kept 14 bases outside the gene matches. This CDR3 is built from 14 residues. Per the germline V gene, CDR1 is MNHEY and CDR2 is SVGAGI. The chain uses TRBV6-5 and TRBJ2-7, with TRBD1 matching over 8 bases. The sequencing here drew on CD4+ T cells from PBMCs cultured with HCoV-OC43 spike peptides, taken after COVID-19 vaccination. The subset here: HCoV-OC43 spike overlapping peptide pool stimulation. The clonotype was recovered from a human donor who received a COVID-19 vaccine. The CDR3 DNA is TGTGCCCCGCCTCCCGGACAGGGTCAACACGAGCAGTACGTC. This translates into CAPPPGQGQHEQYV.